These T cell receptor beta chains were read from a single sample in a study of blood T cell repertoires in COVID-19. The protocol was immunoSEQ multiplex PCR, while the TCRdb copy is restricted to in-frame clones and leaves out a portion. The sample lists 450,000 or so clones, about 91% occurring once. Sequences were obtained from peripheral blood. The source is a woman in her thirties or forties with COVID-19, enrolled during active disease. Each CDR3 is given with its conserved first and last residue. D genes are given only for firm matches. Only part of the rows carry a size: once, few, many, or a class if the clone is expanded.

D	size	J	V	DNA	CDR3
NA	NA	TRBJ2-7	TRBV3-1/TRBV3-2	TGTGCCAGCAGCCCTAGCGGACAGACCTACGAGCAGTACTTC	CASSPSGQTYEQYF
TRBD2	NA	TRBJ2-1	TRBV14	TGTGCCAGCAGCCGTACCGGGACTAGCGGGAGAAATGAGCAGTTCTTC	CASSRTGTSGRNEQFF
NA	NA	TRBJ2-3	TRBV12-5	TGTGCTAGTGGTTTTAACACTAGATCCTCTAGCACAGATACGCAGTATTTT	CASGFNTRSSSTDTQYF
NA	NA	TRBJ2-5	TRBV2	TGTGCCAGCAGTGAAGAGGGGCCGGAGACCCAGTACTTC	CASSEEGPETQYF
NA	NA	TRBJ1-4	TRBV2	TGTGCCAGCATAGGGGTAGCGGATGAAAAACTGTTTTTT	CASIGVADEKLFF
TRBD1	NA	TRBJ1-3	TRBV7-8	TGTGCCAGCAGGCGCTTTCGAGGGACAGCAACCCAAAACTCTGGAAACACCATATATTTT	CASRRFRGTATQNSGNTIYF
NA	few	TRBJ1-2	TRBV18	TGTGCCAGCTCACACGGGACTGACTATGGCTACACCTTC	CASSHGTDYGYTF
NA	NA	TRBJ1-1	TRBV28	TGTGCCAGCAGTCCCCTGACATACGCTGAAGCTTTCTTT	CASSPLTYAEAFF
TRBD1	NA	TRBJ1-6	TRBV12-5	TGTGCTAGTGGTTCCGACAGGGGTAATTCACCCCTCCACTTT	CASGSDRGNSPLHF
NA	NA	TRBJ1-5	TRBV27	TGTGCCAGCAGTTTATCATCAGGGTCTGTGGGCAATCAGCCCCAGCATTTT	CASSLSSGSVGNQPQHF
TRBD2	NA	TRBJ2-3	TRBV5-1	TGCGCCAGCAGCTTCGGACTAGCGGGTAGCACAGATACGCAGTATTTT	CASSFGLAGSTDTQYF
TRBD2	NA	TRBJ2-2	TRBV3-1/TRBV3-2	TGTGCCAGCAGCCAAGGCCCTAAGCGGGGGGGCCTCGGGGAGCTGTTTTTT	CASSQGPKRGGLGELFF
TRBD2	NA	TRBJ2-5	TRBV3-1/TRBV3-2	TGTGCCAGCAGCCAAGAGGGACTAGCGGGAGGAGGGCAAGAGACCCAGTACTTC	CASSQEGLAGGGQETQYF
TRBD1	NA	TRBJ2-2	TRBV27	TGTGCCAGCAGTTATGGACAGGCGAACACCGGGGAGCTGTTTTTT	CASSYGQANTGELFF
TRBD1	NA	TRBJ1-5	TRBV6-9	TGTGCCAGCAGCGTCCCAGGGGGAATGGTTTGTCAGCCCCAGCATTTT	CASSVPGGMVCQPQHF
NA	NA	TRBJ1-5	TRBV28	TGTGCCAGCAGTTCCTTGGTAGGTCAGGGAGGGGGTGGCAATCAGCCCCAGCATTTT	CASSSLVGQGGGGNQPQHF
TRBD1	NA	TRBJ2-3	TRBV7-3	TGTGCCAGCAGCCGGGACAGAAATCAAGATACGCAGTATTTT	CASSRDRNQDTQYF
TRBD1	few	TRBJ2-7	TRBV7-9	TGTGCCAGCAGCTCCACCGGGACAGGGGGCTACGAGCAGTACTTC	CASSSTGTGGYEQYF
NA	NA	TRBJ2-7	TRBV6-2/TRBV6-3	TGTGCCAGCAGCGGAGGGGGCGATCCCTTGAGCGGCGAGCAGTACTTC	CASSGGGDPLSGEQYF
TRBD1	once	TRBJ2-2	TRBV27	TGTGCCAGCAGTTTATCTGGGACAGGGGCGAACACCGGGGAGCTGTTTTTT	CASSLSGTGANTGELFF
NA	NA	TRBJ2-6	TRBV18	TGTGCCAGCTCACCCGGTTCTGGGGCCAACGTCCTGACTTTC	CASSPGSGANVLTF
NA	NA	TRBJ1-2	TRBV5-1	TGCGCCAGCAGCTTGGCCCTAGGAGATAAGATTGGCTACACCTTC	CASSLALGDKIGYTF